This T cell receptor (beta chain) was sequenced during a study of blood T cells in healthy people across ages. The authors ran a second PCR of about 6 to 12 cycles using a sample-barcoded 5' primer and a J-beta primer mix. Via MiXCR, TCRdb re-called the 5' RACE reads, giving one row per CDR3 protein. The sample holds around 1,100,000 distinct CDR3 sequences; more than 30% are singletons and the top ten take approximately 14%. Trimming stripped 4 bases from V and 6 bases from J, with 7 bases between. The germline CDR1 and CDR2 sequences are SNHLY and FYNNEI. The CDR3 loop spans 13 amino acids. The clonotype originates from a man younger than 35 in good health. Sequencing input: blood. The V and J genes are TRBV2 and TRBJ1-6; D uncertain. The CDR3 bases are TGTGCCAGCAGTGCTGACCGTAATTCACCCCTCCACTTT. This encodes CASSADRNSPLHF.